This T cell receptor (beta chain) derives from a study of identifying expanded T cells in peripheral blood. Repertoires were generated with immunoSEQ multiplex PCR, while TCRdb's copy carries only in-frame clones and drops some. The sample shows about 100,000 clones, over 80% of them seen only once. This CDR3 is built from 16 residues. With 2 bases clipped from V and 1 base from J, the junction kept 5 bases outside the gene matches. In germline, CDR1 is KGHSH, CDR2 LQKENI. During the collection period, no donor immune events like infections were recorded. Overall study results and limits: Technical replicates showed roughly 1.2 changed clones; around 2 weeks 15 to 20; four weeks 19. Clone count variance between approximately two-week samples rose with total template count.

As to this clone: Antigen unknown.

The receptor comes from a person aged 18 to 75 in good health. The specimen was blood. The genes are TRBV18 and TRBJ2-3; 8 bases line up with TRBD2. The CDR3 spells CASSPGSGSGTDTQYF. Written as DNA, the CDR3 is TGTGCCAGCTCACCAGGCAGCGGGAGTGGCACAGATACGCAGTATTTT. The whole variable domain, filled in from reference TRBV18 and TRBJ2-3, reads NAGVMQNPRHLVRRRGQEARLRCSPMKGHSHVYWYRQLPEEGLKFMVYLQKENIIDESGMPKERFSAEFPKEGPSILRIQQVVRGDSAAYFCASSPGSGSGTDTQYFGPGTRLTVL.